The rows below give T cell receptor beta chains drawn from one sample of a study of PD-L1 blockade in urothelial cancer. Repertoires were generated with immunoSEQ multiplex PCR, while TCRdb's copy carries only in-frame clones and drops some. The sample yields tens of thousands of clones, around 84% seen once. Here the sequenced sample was PBMCs, taken around atezolizumab (anti-PD-L1) treatment. The source is a man between 65 and 85 years old with urothelial cancer. Each CDR3 is given with its conserved first and last residue. A D gene is named only where the DNA matches it firmly. Expanded clones get a size class; other rows say once, few or many, or leave the size out.

V	J	D	size	CDR3	DNA
TRBV7-9	TRBJ1-2	TRBD1	medium-sized	CASSFQGTGRGGYTF	TGTGCCAGCAGCTTTCAGGGGACAGGGCGTGGGGGCTACACCTTC
TRBV5-4	TRBJ1-4	.	.	CASSPEGRADGYEKLFF	TGTGCCAGCAGCCCCGAGGGTAGAGCGGACGGCTATGAAAAACTGTTTTTT
TRBV27	TRBJ2-5	TRBD1	.	CASSLDRGQETQYF	TGTGCCAGCAGCCTGGACAGGGGGCAGGAGACCCAGTACTTC
TRBV15	TRBJ1-1	.	.	CATSRVGQTNTEAFF	TGTGCCACCAGCAGAGTCGGACAGACGAACACTGAAGCTTTCTTT
TRBV5-1	TRBJ1-2	TRBD1	once	CASSVTGGENGYTF	TGCGCCAGCAGCGTAACAGGGGGCGAAAATGGCTACACCTTC
TRBV2	TRBJ2-7	.	.	CASRRGLIAYEQYF	TGTGCCAGCAGACGAGGACTGATCGCCTACGAGCAGTACTTC
TRBV5-1	TRBJ1-1	.	.	CASSLAQDAEAFF	TGCGCCAGCAGCTTGGCACAGGACGCTGAAGCTTTCTTT
TRBV10-3	TRBJ2-2	.	.	CAIRQTGELFF	TGTGCCATCAGGCAGACCGGGGAGCTGTTTTTT
TRBV7-2	TRBJ2-1	TRBD2	few	CASSPTSGSYNEQFF	TGTGCCAGCAGCCCAACTAGCGGGAGCTACAATGAGCAGTTCTTC
TRBV6-1	TRBJ1-2	TRBD1	.	CASSEGWDRPLGYTF	TGTGCCAGCAGTGAAGGATGGGACAGGCCCCTAGGCTACACCTTC
TRBV7-3	TRBJ2-1	TRBD1	.	CASSFRQGSGEQFF	TGTGCCAGCAGCTTCCGACAGGGGTCGGGTGAGCAGTTCTTC
TRBV7-8	TRBJ2-7	.	.	CASSLAWRGGGAEQYF	TGTGCCAGCAGCTTAGCGTGGAGGGGGGGAGGAGCCGAGCAGTACTTC
TRBV27	TRBJ1-3	.	.	CASSPSLASGNTIYF	TGTGCCAGCAGTCCTTCCTTAGCTTCTGGAAACACCATATATTTT
TRBV7-9	TRBJ2-5	TRBD1	.	CASSLLAGGQETQYF	TGTGCCAGCAGCTTATTGGCAGGGGGTCAAGAGACCCAGTACTTC
TRBV9	TRBJ1-2	TRBD1	.	CASSSGTGGIYGYTF	TGTGCCAGCAGCTCCGGGACAGGGGGCATTTATGGCTACACCTTC
TRBV11-2	TRBJ2-7	.	.	CASSLESFYEQYF	TGTGCCAGCAGCTTAGAAAGCTTCTACGAGCAGTACTTC
TRBV28	TRBJ1-2	.	.	CASSPNPGDSYGYTF	TGTGCCAGCAGTCCTAACCCAGGGGATTCATATGGCTACACCTTC
TRBV21-1	TRBJ2-2	.	.	CASSTNRGRSPGELFF	TGTGCCAGCAGCACAAACAGGGGGCGATCCCCCGGGGAGCTGTTTTTT
TRBV19	TRBJ2-7	TRBD1	.	CASAGQDRHEQYF	TGTGCCAGTGCGGGACAGGATCGCCACGAGCAGTACTTC
TRBV4-3	TRBJ2-7	.	.	CASSPTPGQLVHEQYF	TGCGCCAGCAGCCCAACCCCAGGGCAATTAGTCCACGAGCAGTACTTC
TRBV5-6	TRBJ1-3	.	.	CASSLSGELSGNTIYF	TGTGCCAGCAGCTTGTCGGGGGAGCTATCTGGAAACACCATATATTTT
TRBV19	TRBJ2-5	.	once	CATQGRQETQYF	TGTGCCACACAGGGTCGGCAAGAGACCCAGTACTTC
TRBV28	TRBJ1-3	.	.	CASSSPQDTIYF	TGTGCCAGCAGTTCACCCCAGGACACCATATATTTT
TRBV27	TRBJ2-5	.	once	CASSLRRVVGETQYF	TGTGCCAGCAGTTTACGCAGGGTGGTGGGGGAGACCCAGTACTTC
TRBV19	TRBJ1-1	.	once	CASSSSGGTEAFF	TGTGCCAGTAGTTCTTCCGGTGGCACTGAAGCTTTCTTT
TRBV5-1	TRBJ2-7	.	.	CASSLDPAQASYEQYF	TGCGCCAGCAGCTTGGACCCCGCTCAGGCTTCCTACGAGCAGTACTTC
TRBV4-3	TRBJ1-1	.	.	CASSQGLLNTEAFF	TGCGCCAGCAGCCAGGGACTCTTGAACACTGAAGCTTTCTTT
TRBV27	TRBJ1-2	.	.	CASSFGREYGYTF	TGTGCCAGCAGTTTTGGCAGGGAATATGGCTACACCTTC
TRBV27	TRBJ2-1	TRBD2	.	CASSHSGTSGTHSYNEQFF	TGTGCCAGCAGCCATAGCGGGACTAGCGGAACCCACTCCTACAATGAGCAGTTCTTC
TRBV7-9	TRBJ2-5	TRBD2	.	CASSPGTSGVTQYF	TGTGCCAGCAGTCCGGGGACTAGCGGGGTTACCCAGTACTTC
TRBV9	TRBJ2-2	.	.	CASSLLSRDTGELFF	TGTGCCAGCAGTTTACTCTCACGTGACACCGGGGAGCTGTTTTTT
TRBV14	TRBJ2-1	TRBD2	.	CASSQALAGGPFNEQFF	TGTGCCAGCAGCCAAGCACTAGCGGGAGGGCCCTTTAACGAGCAGTTCTTC
TRBV28	TRBJ1-1	.	.	CASSFLGSEAFF	TGTGCCAGCAGTTTTTTGGGCTCTGAAGCTTTCTTT
TRBV29-1	TRBJ2-3	TRBD2	.	CSEMRRRGSTDTQYF	TGCAGCGAGATGCGCCGGCGGGGGAGCACAGATACGCAGTATTTT
TRBV7-9	TRBJ2-1	.	.	CASSLRVYEQFF	TGTGCCAGCAGCCTCAGGGTTTACGAGCAGTTCTTC
TRBV18	TRBJ2-7	TRBD2	few	CASSPGLAGEPPTYEQYF	TGTGCCAGCTCACCCGGACTAGCGGGAGAACCTCCTACCTACGAGCAGTACTTC
TRBV18	TRBJ1-5	TRBD1	once	CASSPVGTENQPQHF	TGTGCCAGCTCACCGGTAGGGACAGAAAATCAGCCCCAGCATTTT
TRBV27	TRBJ1-5	.	.	CASSLGGLSQPQHF	TGTGCCAGCAGTTTAGGGGGCCTAAGTCAGCCCCAGCATTTT
TRBV9	TRBJ2-5	.	few	CASSVAQGAETQYF	TGTGCCAGCAGCGTAGCACAGGGTGCGGAGACCCAGTACTTC
TRBV4-1	TRBJ2-2	TRBD2	.	CASSQAASGREGTGELFF	TGCGCCAGCAGCCAAGCCGCTAGCGGGAGGGAGGGCACCGGGGAGCTGTTTTTT
TRBV6-1	TRBJ2-2	.	.	CASNVDRGGELFF	TGTGCCAGCAACGTCGATAGGGGAGGGGAGCTGTTTTTT
TRBV4-2	TRBJ2-3	TRBD2	.	CASSQDRAGGGTDTQYF	TGTGCCAGCAGCCAAGATCGAGCGGGAGGGGGCACAGATACGCAGTATTTT
TRBV5-1	TRBJ1-2	TRBD1	once	CASSSTGGRDANYGYTF	TGCGCCAGCAGCAGCACAGGGGGCCGGGACGCTAACTATGGCTACACCTTC
TRBV6-6	TRBJ2-7	TRBD1	.	CASSYDRGRLVGQYF	TGTGCCAGCAGTTACGACAGGGGACGCTTAGTCGGGCAGTACTTC
TRBV5-1	TRBJ1-1	TRBD1	.	CASSPRAGGPMNTEAFF	TGCGCCAGCAGCCCGAGGGCAGGGGGGCCGATGAACACTGAAGCTTTCTTT
TRBV5-1	TRBJ2-7	.	.	CASSPGQAGGEQYF	TGCGCCAGCAGCCCCGGACAGGCGGGGGGCGAGCAGTACTTC
TRBV7-8	TRBJ2-2	TRBD2	few	CASSPAGAGELFF	TGTGCCAGCAGCCCCGCGGGAGCCGGGGAGCTGTTTTTT
TRBV11-2	TRBJ1-6	TRBD1	.	CASSTGAPLHF	TGTGCCAGCAGCACAGGGGCCCCCCTCCACTTT
TRBV4-3	TRBJ2-2	TRBD1	.	CASSQAPGGHTGELFF	TGCGCCAGCAGCCAGGCTCCAGGGGGCCACACCGGGGAGCTGTTTTTT
TRBV9	TRBJ2-1	TRBD2	.	CASSAAGGTSRNEQFF	TGTGCCAGCAGCGCAGCGGGGGGGACTAGTCGAAATGAGCAGTTCTTC
TRBV27	TRBJ1-5	.	.	CASSFFPENQPQHF	TGTGCCAGCAGTTTCTTTCCAGAAAATCAGCCCCAGCATTTT
TRBV11-2	TRBJ2-2	.	.	CASSPWRGGTGELFF	TGTGCCAGCAGCCCCTGGCGGGGCGGCACCGGGGAGCTGTTTTTT